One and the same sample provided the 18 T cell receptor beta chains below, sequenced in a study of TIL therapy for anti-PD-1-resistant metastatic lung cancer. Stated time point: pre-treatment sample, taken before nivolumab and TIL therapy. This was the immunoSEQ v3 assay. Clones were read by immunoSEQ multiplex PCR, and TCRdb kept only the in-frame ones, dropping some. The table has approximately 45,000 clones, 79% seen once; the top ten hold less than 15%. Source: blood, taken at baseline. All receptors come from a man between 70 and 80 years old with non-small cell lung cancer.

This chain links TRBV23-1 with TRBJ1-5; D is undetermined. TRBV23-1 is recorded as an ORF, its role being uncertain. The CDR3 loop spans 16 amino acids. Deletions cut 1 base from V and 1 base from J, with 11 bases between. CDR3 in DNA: TGCGCCAGCAGTCAATTGTCGCACCCAAGCAATCAGCCCCAGCATTTT. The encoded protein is CASSQLSHPSNQPQHF.

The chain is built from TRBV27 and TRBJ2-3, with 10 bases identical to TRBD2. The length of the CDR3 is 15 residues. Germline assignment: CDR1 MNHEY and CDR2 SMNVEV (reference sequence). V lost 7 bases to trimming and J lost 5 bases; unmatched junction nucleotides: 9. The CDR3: CASTSLAGVVDTQYF. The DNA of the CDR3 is TGTGCCAGCACGTCCCTAGCGGGAGTAGTAGATACGCAGTATTTT.

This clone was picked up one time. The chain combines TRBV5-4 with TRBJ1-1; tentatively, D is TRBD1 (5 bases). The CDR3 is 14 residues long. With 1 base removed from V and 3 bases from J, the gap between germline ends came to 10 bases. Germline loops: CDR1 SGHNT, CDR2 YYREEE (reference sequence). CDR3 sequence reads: CASSLRQPYTEAFF. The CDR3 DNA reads TGTGCCAGCAGCTTGCGACAGCCTTACACTGAAGCTTTCTTT.

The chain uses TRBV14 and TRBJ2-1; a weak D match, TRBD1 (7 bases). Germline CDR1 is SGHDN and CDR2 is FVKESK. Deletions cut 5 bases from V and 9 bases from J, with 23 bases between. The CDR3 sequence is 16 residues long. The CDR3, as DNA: TGTGCCAGCAGCTCCGAAGGCAGGGGGGTCCTCAGTGAGCAGTTCTTC. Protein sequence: CASSSEGRGVLSEQFF. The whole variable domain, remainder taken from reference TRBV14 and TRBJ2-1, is EAGVTQFPSHSVIEKGQTVTLRCDPISGHDNLYWYRRVMGKEIKFLLHFVKESKQDESGMPNNRFLAERTGGTYSTLKVQPAELEDSGVYFCASSSEGRGVLSEQFFGPGTRLTVL.

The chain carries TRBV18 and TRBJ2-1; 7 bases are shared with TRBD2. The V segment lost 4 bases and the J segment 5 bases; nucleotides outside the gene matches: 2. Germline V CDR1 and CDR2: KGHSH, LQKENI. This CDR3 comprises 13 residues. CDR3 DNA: TGTGCCAGCTCACTCAGCGGGGACAATGAGCAGTTCTTC. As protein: CASSLSGDNEQFF.

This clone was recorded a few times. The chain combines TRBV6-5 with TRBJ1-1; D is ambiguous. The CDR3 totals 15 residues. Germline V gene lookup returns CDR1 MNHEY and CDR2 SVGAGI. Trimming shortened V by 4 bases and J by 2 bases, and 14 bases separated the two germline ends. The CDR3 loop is CASSSSGRGNTEAFF. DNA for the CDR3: TGTGCCAGCAGTTCCTCGGGGAGAGGAAACACTGAAGCTTTCTTT.

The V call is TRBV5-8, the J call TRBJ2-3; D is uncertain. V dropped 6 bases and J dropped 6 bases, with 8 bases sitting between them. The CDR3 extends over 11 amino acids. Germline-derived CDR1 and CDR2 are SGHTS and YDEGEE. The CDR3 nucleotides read TGTGCCAGCAACGGGCGGGATACGCAGTATTTT. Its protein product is CASNGRDTQYF.

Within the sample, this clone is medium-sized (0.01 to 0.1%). Here the CDR3 DNA reads TGTGCCAGCAGTTTGGCAGGGCGGGAAGCTTTCTTT. Translating it yields CASSLAGREAFF. The chain has TRBV27 and TRBJ1-1, with D possibly TRBD1 on 5 matching bases. Germline CDR1 and CDR2: MNHEY and SMNVEV (reference sequence). Trimming pared 3 bases from V and 8 bases from J, leaving 10 bases between. The CDR3 consists of 12 residues.

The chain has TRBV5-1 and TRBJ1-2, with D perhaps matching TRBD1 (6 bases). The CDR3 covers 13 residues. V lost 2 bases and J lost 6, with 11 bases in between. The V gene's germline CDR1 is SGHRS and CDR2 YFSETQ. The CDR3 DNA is TGCGCCAGCAGCTTTCGGGGGGCGGATGGCTACACCTTC. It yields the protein CASSFRGADGYTF.

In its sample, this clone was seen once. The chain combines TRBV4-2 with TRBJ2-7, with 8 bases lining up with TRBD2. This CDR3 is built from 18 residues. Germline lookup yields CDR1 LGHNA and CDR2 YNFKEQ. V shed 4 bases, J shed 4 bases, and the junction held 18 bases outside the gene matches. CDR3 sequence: CASSPRTSHNDLHYEQYF. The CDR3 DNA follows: TGTGCCAGCAGCCCGAGGACTAGCCACAATGATTTACATTACGAGCAGTACTTC.

The CDR3 region is CSASGPYEQYF. The CDR3 nucleotides read TGCAGTGCTAGCGGCCCCTACGAGCAGTACTTC. The rearrangement uses TRBV20-1 and TRBJ2-7, with D unresolved. The CDR3 totals 11 residues. V dropped 3 bases and J dropped 2 bases, with 5 bases sitting between them. CDR1 and CDR2 from the germline V gene are DFQATT and SNEGSKA (reference sequence).

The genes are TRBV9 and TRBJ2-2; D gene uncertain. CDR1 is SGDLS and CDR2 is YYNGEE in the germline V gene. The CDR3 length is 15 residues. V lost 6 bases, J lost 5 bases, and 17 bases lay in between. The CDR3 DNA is TGTGCCAGCACCAATAGCTGGGGTTCGACCGGGGAGCTGTTTTTT. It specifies CASTNSWGSTGELFF.

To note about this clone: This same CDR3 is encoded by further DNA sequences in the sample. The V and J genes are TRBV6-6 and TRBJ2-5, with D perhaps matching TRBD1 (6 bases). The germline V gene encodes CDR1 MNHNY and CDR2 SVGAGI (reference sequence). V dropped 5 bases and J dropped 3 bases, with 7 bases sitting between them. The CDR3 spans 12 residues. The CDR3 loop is CASSPGEETQYF. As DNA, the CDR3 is TGTGCCAGCAGTCCAGGGGAAGAGACCCAGTACTTC.

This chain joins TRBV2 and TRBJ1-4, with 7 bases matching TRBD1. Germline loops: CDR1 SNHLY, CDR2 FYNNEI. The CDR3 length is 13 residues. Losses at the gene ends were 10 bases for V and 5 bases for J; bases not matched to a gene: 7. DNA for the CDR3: TGTGCCACTACAGGGGAAGTAAATGAAAAACTGTTTTTT. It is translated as CATTGEVNEKLFF. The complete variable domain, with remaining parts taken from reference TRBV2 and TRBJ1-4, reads EPEVTQTPSHQVTQMGQEVILRCVPISNHLYFYWYRQILGQKVEFLVSFYNNEISEKSEIFDDQFSVERPDGSNFTLKIRSTKLEDSAMYFCATTGEVNEKLFFGSGTQLSVL.

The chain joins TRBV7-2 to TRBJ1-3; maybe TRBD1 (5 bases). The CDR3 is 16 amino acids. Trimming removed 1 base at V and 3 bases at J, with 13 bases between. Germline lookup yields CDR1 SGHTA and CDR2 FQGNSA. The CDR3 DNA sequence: TGTGCCAGCAGCTTAGATACCACAGGCGGTGGAAACACCATATATTTT. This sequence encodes CASSLDTTGGGNTIYF.

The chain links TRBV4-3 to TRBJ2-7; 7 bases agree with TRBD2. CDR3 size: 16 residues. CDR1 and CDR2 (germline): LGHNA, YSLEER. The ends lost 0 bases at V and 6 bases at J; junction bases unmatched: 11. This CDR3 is CASSQDMTSSSGEQYF. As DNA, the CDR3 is TGCGCCAGCAGCCAAGATATGACTAGCTCTAGCGGCGAGCAGTACTTC.

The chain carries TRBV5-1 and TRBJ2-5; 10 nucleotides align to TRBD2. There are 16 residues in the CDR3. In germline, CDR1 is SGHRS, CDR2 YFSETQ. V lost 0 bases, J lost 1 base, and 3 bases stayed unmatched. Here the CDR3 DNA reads TGCGCCAGCAGCTTGGGTCCTAGCGGGAGCCAAGAGACCCAGTACTTC. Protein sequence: CASSLGPSGSQETQYF.

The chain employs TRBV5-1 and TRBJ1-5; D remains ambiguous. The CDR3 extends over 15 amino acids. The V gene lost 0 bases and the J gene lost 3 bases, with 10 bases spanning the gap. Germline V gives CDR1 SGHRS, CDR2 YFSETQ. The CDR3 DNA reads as TGCGCCAGCAGCTTGGGGGTAGGTGACAATCAGCCCCAGCATTTT. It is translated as CASSLGVGDNQPQHF.